This T cell receptor beta chain derives from a study of patients and donors after allogeneic stem cell transplantation. This CDR3 comprises 15 residues. In germline, CDR1 is KGHSH, CDR2 LQKENI. The V end lost 5 bases, the J end lost 3 bases, and 15 bases lay between the germline ends. MiXCR, applied by TCRdb to the RT-PCR reads, yields one record per CDR3 protein. The repertoire has 150,000 to 250,000 distinct CDR3 sequences, around 41% of them found once; the top ten carry around 35%. The chain recombines TRBV18 with TRBJ2-3; D is uncertain. Sequenced input: blood, either unsorted or a sorted T cell fraction (not recorded which). The TCR originated in a human donor who was either an allogeneic HSCT recipient or a stem cell or donor lymphocyte infusion donor (not recorded which). It is not recorded whose cells these are; they may come from a transplant donor. CDR3 in DNA: TGTGCCAGCTCATCTATCCAAAACGGGACAGATACGCAGTATTTT. Amino acids: CASSSIQNGTDTQYF.